A single sample is the source of the 15 T cell receptor beta chains below, sequenced in a study of beta chain features in type 1 diabetes. Regarding the study as a whole: Among all four CD4+ subsets, Type 1 diabetes patients had TCRB CDR3s that were moderately but significantly shorter.

Reverse transcription of all isolated RNA meant that expressed TCRB transcripts were sequenced. Here immunoSEQ multiplex PCR was the method, and the copy in TCRdb shows in-frame clones only, minus some. The repertoire holds under 400,000 clones, around 12% seen once, with 0.008% to 0.011% in the top ten. Antigen specificity for these receptors is unknown. Sequenced sample: naive CD4+ T cells from blood. These receptors were collected from a woman aged 18-29 years with type 1 diabetes.

The table lists this clone with a few counts. The chain is built from TRBV27 and TRBJ2-5; 10 positions match TRBD1. This CDR3 contains 15 residues. Germline V gives CDR1 MNHEY, CDR2 SMNVEV (reference sequence). V shed 1 base, J shed 5 bases, and the junction held 4 bases outside the gene matches. CDR3 sequence (DNA): TGTGCCAGCAGTTTATGGACAGGGGGTTTGGAGACCCAGTACTTC. Translating it yields CASSLWTGGLETQYF.

This clone was seen a few times. The rearrangement links TRBV7-9 to TRBJ1-2; D call uncertain. Germline V gives CDR1 SEHNR, CDR2 FQNEAQ (reference sequence). Trimming pared 8 bases from V and 4 bases from J, leaving 20 bases between. There are 15 residues in the CDR3. CDR3 sequence: CASQSSGRTSYGYTF. As DNA, the CDR3 is TGTGCCAGCCAGAGTAGCGGGAGAACTTCCTATGGCTACACCTTC.

This clone was seen only a few times. This sequence joins TRBV18 and TRBJ1-2; 8 nucleotides align to TRBD1. CDR1 is KGHSH, CDR2 LQKENI, per germline. The CDR3 is 16 amino acids. After removal of 3 bases from V and 4 bases from J, the junction contained 10 bases not matched to a gene. The CDR3 sequence: CASSPFPGQELYGYTF. Written as DNA, the CDR3 is TGTGCCAGCTCACCCTTTCCGGGACAGGAACTCTATGGCTACACCTTC. Based on the CDR3 plus reference TRBV18 and TRBJ1-2, the full variable domain is NAGVMQNPRHLVRRRGQEARLRCSPMKGHSHVYWYRQLPEEGLKFMVYLQKENIIDESGMPKERFSAEFPKEGPSILRIQQVVRGDSAAYFCASSPFPGQELYGYTFGSGTRLTVV.

This clone was counted a few times. The V call is TRBV28, the J call TRBJ2-1, with a weak D call TRBD1 (6 bases). CDR3 size: 13 residues. The germline CDR1 and CDR2 sequences are MDHEN and SYDVKM. The V gene lost 7 bases and the J gene lost 5 bases, with 12 bases spanning the gap. The CDR3 DNA sequence: TGTGCCAGCACCGGGACACCCCACAATGAGCAGTTCTTC. It yields the protein CASTGTPHNEQFF. The full variable domain, with the rest looked up from reference TRBV28 and TRBJ2-1, is DVKVTQSSRYLVKRTGEKVFLECVQDMDHENMFWYRQDPGLGLRLIYFSYDVKMKEKGDIPEGYSVSREKKERFSLILESASTNQTSMYLCASTGTPHNEQFFGPGTRLTVL.

The genes are TRBV28 and TRBJ2-3, with 8 positions matching TRBD2. Germline CDR1 is MDHEN and CDR2 is SYDVKM. The CDR3 covers 13 residues. Trimming took 8 bases from V and 2 from J; bases not matched to a gene: 3. The DNA for the CDR3 is TGTGCCAGCGCGGGGGGTAACACAGATACGCAGTATTTT. Translating it yields CASAGGNTDTQYF.

This chain uses TRBV30 with TRBJ2-5; no firm D call. Trimming removed 0 bases from V and 2 bases from J, with 7 bases in between. CDR3 length equals 13 residues. Germline CDR1 and CDR2: GTSNPN and SVGIG (reference sequence). CDR3 loop: CAWSVQQQETQYF. CDR3 DNA: TGTGCCTGGAGTGTACAGCAGCAAGAGACCCAGTACTTC.

CDR3 nucleotides: TGCGCCAGCAGCTTGAATAGCCTCAATTCACCCCTCCACTTT. Encoded protein: CASSLNSLNSPLHF. This chain connects TRBV5-1 to TRBJ1-6, with unresolved D. This CDR3 has 14 amino acids. V lost 1 base and J lost 7, with 9 bases in between. CDR1 is SGHRS, CDR2 YFSETQ, per germline. The entire variable domain, with the rest obtained from reference TRBV5-1 and TRBJ1-6, is as follows: KAGVTQTPRYLIKTRGQQVTLSCSPISGHRSVSWYQQTPGQGLQFLFEYFSETQRNKGNFPGRFSGRQFSNSRSEMNVSTLELGDSALYLCASSLNSLNSPLHFGNGTRLTVT.

This clone was observed a handful of times. V usage is TRBV15 and J usage is TRBJ2-3, with D unclear. CDR1 and CDR2 from the germline V gene are LNHNV and YYDKDF (reference sequence). V lost 4 bases and J lost 1, with 6 bases in between. The CDR3 extends over 13 amino acids. CDR3 sequence: CATSIPGTDTQYF. Written as DNA, the CDR3 is TGTGCCACCAGCATTCCGGGCACAGATACGCAGTATTTT.

This clone was detected only a few times. CDR3 amino acids: CASRQQETQYF. Here the CDR3 DNA reads TGTGCCAGCCGACAGCAAGAGACCCAGTACTTC. This chain joins TRBV6-6 and TRBJ2-5; a possible D gene is TRBD1 (5 bases). V gave up 8 bases and J gave up 2 bases, with 6 bases separating them. The CDR3 is 11 residues long. Germline CDR1 MNHNY, CDR2 SVGAGI (reference sequence).

This clone was counted a few times. The chain employs TRBV25-1 and TRBJ2-1, with TRBD2 matching 10 bases. Losses at the gene ends were 4 bases for V and 8 bases for J; bases not matched to a gene: 5. Germline CDR1 is MGHDK and CDR2 is SYGVNS. The CDR3 covers 14 residues. The DNA of the CDR3 is TGTGCCAGCAGTGGAGCGGGAGGGCCTTATGAGCAGTTCTTC. Its translation is CASSGAGGPYEQFF.

In its sample, this clone was seen a few times. V and J are TRBV9 and TRBJ1-2; a weak D match, TRBD1 (6 bases). CDR3 size: 17 residues. Trimming left V 4 bases short and J 1 base short, with 20 bases between. Germline lookup yields CDR1 SGDLS and CDR2 YYNGEE. The CDR3 sequence: CASSPPQGLLNNYGYTF. The CDR3 DNA is TGTGCCAGCAGCCCCCCGCAGGGGCTACTAAATAACTATGGCTACACCTTC.

This clone was seen a few times. This chain links TRBV29-1 with TRBJ2-7; 11 positions agree with TRBD1. The CDR3 loop spans 14 amino acids. CDR1 and CDR2 (germline): SQVTM, ANQGSEA. J was trimmed by 4 bases and V by 4 bases; bases with no gene match: 6. Here the CDR3 reads CSVVDRGPVYEQYF. The CDR3 DNA is TGCAGCGTTGTGGACAGGGGGCCTGTTTACGAGCAGTACTTC.

This clone has just a few counts. The rearrangement uses TRBV7-9 and TRBJ2-5; 7 nucleotides line up with TRBD1. This CDR3 has 15 amino acids. J lost 0 bases, V lost 7 bases, and 8 bases had no gene match. The V gene's germline CDR1 is SEHNR and CDR2 FQNEAQ (reference sequence). The chain's CDR3 is CASTLDRTYQETQYF. DNA for the CDR3: TGTGCCAGCACCTTGGACAGGACGTACCAAGAGACCCAGTACTTC. The full variable domain, its missing parts supplied by reference TRBV7-9 and TRBJ2-5, is DTGVSQNPRHKITKRGQNVTFRCDPISEHNRLYWYRQTLGQGPEFLTYFQNEAQLEKSRLLSDRFSAERPKGSFSTLEIQRTEQGDSAMYLCASTLDRTYQETQYFGPGTRLLVL.

The genes are TRBV7-9 and TRBJ1-4; the match to TRBD1 covers 7 bases. There are 15 residues in the CDR3. CDR1 SEHNR and CDR2 FQNEAQ come from the germline V gene (reference sequence). The V segment lost 4 bases and the J segment 3 bases; nucleotides outside the gene matches: 5. As DNA, the CDR3 is TGTGCCAGCAGCTCCAACAGGGGACCTAATGAAAAACTGTTTTTT. Protein product: CASSSNRGPNEKLFF.

The table lists this clone with a few counts. For the CDR3, the DNA is TGTGCCAGCAGTGAATCTCTGTATGGCTACACCTTC. As protein: CASSESLYGYTF. The chain links TRBV25-1 to TRBJ1-2; D gene unclear. V shed 1 base and J shed 5 bases, with 5 bases lying between them. Germline V gives CDR1 MGHDK, CDR2 SYGVNS. The CDR3 consists of 12 residues.